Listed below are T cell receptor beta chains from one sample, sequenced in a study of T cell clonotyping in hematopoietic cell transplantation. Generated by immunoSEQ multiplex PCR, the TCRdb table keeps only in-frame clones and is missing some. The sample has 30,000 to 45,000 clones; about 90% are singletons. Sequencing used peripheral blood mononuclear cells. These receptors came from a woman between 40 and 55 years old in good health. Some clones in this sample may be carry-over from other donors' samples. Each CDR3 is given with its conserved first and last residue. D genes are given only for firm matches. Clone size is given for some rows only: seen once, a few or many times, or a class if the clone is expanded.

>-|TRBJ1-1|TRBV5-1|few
CASSLGTDTEAFF
TGCGCCAGCAGCTTGGGGACAGATACTGAAGCTTTCTTT
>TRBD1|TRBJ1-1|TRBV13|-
CASSYDRGTEAFF
TGTGCCAGCAGCTACGACAGGGGGACTGAAGCTTTCTTT
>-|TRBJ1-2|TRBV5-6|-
CASSLDSQRSGYTF
TGTGCCAGCAGCTTGGACAGTCAACGTAGTGGCTACACCTTC
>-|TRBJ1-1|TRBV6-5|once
CASRGGPGEAFF
TGTGCCAGCAGGGGGGGGCCTGGTGAAGCTTTCTTT
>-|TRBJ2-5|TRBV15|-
CATSRDQQDRQETQYF
TGTGCCACCAGCAGAGATCAACAGGACAGACAAGAGACCCAGTACTTC
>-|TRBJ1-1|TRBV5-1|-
CASSLEGYRNTEAFF
TGCGCCAGCAGCTTGGAAGGGTACAGGAACACTGAAGCTTTCTTT
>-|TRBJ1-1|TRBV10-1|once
CASSRQGAPNTEAFF
TGCGCCAGCTCGCGCCAGGGCGCGCCGAACACTGAAGCTTTCTTT
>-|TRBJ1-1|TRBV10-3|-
CAISEPSHGVGSEAFF
TGTGCCATCAGTGAGCCGAGTCATGGGGTTGGGTCTGAAGCTTTCTTT
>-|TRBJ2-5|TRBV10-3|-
CAISEKGLGETQYF
TGTGCCATCAGTGAAAAGGGCCTGGGGGAGACCCAGTACTTC
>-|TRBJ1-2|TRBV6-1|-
CASSEEQERGYTF
TGTGCCAGCAGTGAAGAACAGGAGCGCGGCTACACCTTC
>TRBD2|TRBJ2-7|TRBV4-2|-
CASSQDAGTSGGGYF
TGTGCCAGCAGCCAAGATGCTGGGACTAGCGGGGGTGGTTACTTC
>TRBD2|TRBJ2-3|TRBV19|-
CASSIGGGSTDTQYF
TGTGCCAGTAGTATAGGGGGAGGGAGCACAGATACGCAGTATTTT
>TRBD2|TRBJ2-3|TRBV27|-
CATRGLAGAFSTDTQYF
TGTGCCACCCGAGGGCTAGCGGGCGCTTTTAGCACAGATACGCAGTATTTT
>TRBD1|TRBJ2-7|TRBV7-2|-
CASSSTGSSYEQYF
TGTGCCAGCAGCTCGACAGGGAGCTCCTACGAGCAGTACTTC
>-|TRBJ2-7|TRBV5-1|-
CASSSTGANEQYF
TGCGCCAGCAGCTCGACGGGCGCGAACGAGCAGTACTTC
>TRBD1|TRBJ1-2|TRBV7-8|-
CASSLAGRTGGSDGYTF
TGTGCCAGCAGCTTAGCGGGCCGGACAGGGGGGTCGGATGGCTACACCTTC
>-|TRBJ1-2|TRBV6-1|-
CASRANYGYTF
TGTGCCAGCAGGGCCAACTATGGCTACACCTTC
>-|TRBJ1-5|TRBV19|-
CATSISGYSNQPQHF
TGTGCCACCTCCATTAGTGGATATAGCAATCAGCCCCAGCATTTT
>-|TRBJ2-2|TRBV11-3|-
CASSLDAGRDLPGELFF
TGTGCCAGCAGCTTAGATGCCGGTCGGGATCTACCCGGGGAGCTGTTTTTT
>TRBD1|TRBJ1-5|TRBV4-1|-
CASSQEGRGMNQPQHF
TGCGCCAGCAGCCAAGAGGGCAGGGGGATGAATCAGCCCCAGCATTTT
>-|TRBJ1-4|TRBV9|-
CASSGDSANEKLFF
TGTGCCAGCAGCGGCGACAGCGCTAATGAAAAACTGTTTTTT
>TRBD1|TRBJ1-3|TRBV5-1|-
CASSSLTGGTGNTIYF
TGCGCCAGCAGCTCCCTGACAGGGGGGACTGGAAACACCATATATTTT
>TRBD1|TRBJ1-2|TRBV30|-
CAWSINRGAYGYTF
TGTGCCTGGAGTATAAACAGGGGGGCCTATGGCTACACCTTC
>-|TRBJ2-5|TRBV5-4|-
CASRGDVYQETQYF
TGTGCCAGCAGGGGGGACGTGTACCAAGAGACCCAGTACTTC
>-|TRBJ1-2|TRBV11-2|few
CASSRAPEGEGGYTF
TGTGCCAGCAGCCGTGCACCTGAGGGGGAGGGTGGCTACACCTTC
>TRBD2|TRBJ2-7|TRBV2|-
CASRTSGGFLYEQYF
TGTGCCAGCAGGACCTCGGGGGGGTTCTTGTACGAGCAGTACTTC
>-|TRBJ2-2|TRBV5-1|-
CASSLYGSSNGELFF
TGCGCCAGCAGCTTGTACGGTAGTTCTAACGGGGAGCTGTTTTTT
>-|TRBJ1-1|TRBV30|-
CAWSTGYTEAFF
TGTGCCTGGAGTACAGGGTACACTGAAGCTTTCTTT
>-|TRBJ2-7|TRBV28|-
CASSLARYEQYF
TGTGCCAGCAGTTTAGCTCGCTACGAGCAGTACTTC
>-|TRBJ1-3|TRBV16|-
CASSQSGRTGNTIYF
TGTGCCAGCAGCCAATCGGGACGGACAGGAAACACCATATATTTT
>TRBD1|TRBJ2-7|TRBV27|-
CASSLQGDSYEQYF
TGTGCCAGCAGTTTACAGGGGGACTCCTACGAGCAGTACTTC
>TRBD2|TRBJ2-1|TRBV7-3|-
CASGRAVGEQFF
TGTGCTAGCGGGAGGGCCGTGGGTGAGCAGTTCTTC
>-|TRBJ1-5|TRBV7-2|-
CASSLLQGYQPQHF
TGTGCCAGCAGCTTATTACAGGGTTATCAGCCCCAGCATTTT
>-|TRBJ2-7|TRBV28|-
CASSFDGLLSYEQYF
TGTGCCAGCAGTTTCGATGGGCTTCTATCCTACGAGCAGTACTTC
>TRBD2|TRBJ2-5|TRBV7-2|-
CASSVQGGSAGVETQYF
TGTGCCAGCAGCGTTCAAGGCGGGAGCGCCGGGGTAGAGACCCAGTACTTC
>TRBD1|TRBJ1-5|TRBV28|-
CASSSLDRGNQPQHF
TGTGCCAGCAGTTCGCTGGACAGGGGCAATCAGCCCCAGCATTTT
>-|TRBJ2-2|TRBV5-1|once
CASSFRRNTGELFF
TGCGCCAGCAGCTTTAGGAGGAACACCGGGGAGCTGTTTTTT
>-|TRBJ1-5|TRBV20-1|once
CSASDGREQHF
TGCAGTGCTAGTGACGGGCGGGAGCAGCATTTT
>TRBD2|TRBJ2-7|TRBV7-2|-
CASSPISGTSGRRDEQYF
TGTGCCAGCAGCCCTATATCCGGGACTAGCGGGAGAAGGGACGAGCAGTACTTC
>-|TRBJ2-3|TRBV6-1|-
CASGELADTQYF
TGTGCCAGCGGGGAACTAGCAGATACGCAGTATTTT
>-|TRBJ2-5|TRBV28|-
CASSWADNRYQETQYF
TGTGCCAGCAGTTGGGCGGACAACAGGTACCAAGAGACCCAGTACTTC
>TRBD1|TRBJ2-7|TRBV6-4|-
CARFRDRASEQYF
TGTGCCAGGTTCCGGGACAGGGCTTCCGAGCAGTACTTC
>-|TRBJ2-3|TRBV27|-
CASSFRLRSTDTQYF
TGTGCCAGCAGTTTCCGTTTGCGGAGCACAGATACGCAGTATTTT
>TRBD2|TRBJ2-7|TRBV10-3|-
CAITAELAGARSYEQYF
TGTGCCATCACCGCGGAACTAGCGGGAGCCCGCTCCTACGAGCAGTACTTC
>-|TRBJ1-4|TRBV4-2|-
CASSQAPFSGGWEKLFF
TGTGCCAGCAGCCAAGCCCCCTTCAGTGGGGGGTGGGAAAAACTGTTTTTT
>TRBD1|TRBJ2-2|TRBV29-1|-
CSTDRGTGNTGELFF
TGCAGCACTGACCGAGGGACAGGGAATACCGGGGAGCTGTTTTTT
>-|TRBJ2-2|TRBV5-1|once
CASSFRVTGELFF
TGCGCCAGCAGCTTCAGAGTCACCGGGGAGCTGTTTTTT
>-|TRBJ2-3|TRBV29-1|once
CSVAVSRDTQYF
TGCAGCGTTGCCGTCTCACGGGATACGCAGTATTTT
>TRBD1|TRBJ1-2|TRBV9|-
CASSVTGTGDGYTF
TGTGCCAGCAGCGTAACGGGGACAGGGGATGGCTACACCTTC
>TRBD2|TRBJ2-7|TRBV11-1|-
CASSWGTSGTSAQYF
TGTGCCAGCAGCTGGGGGACTAGCGGGACATCTGCGCAGTACTTC
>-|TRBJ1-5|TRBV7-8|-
CASTQSRGNQPQHF
TGTGCCAGCACCCAAAGTCGGGGGAATCAGCCCCAGCATTTT
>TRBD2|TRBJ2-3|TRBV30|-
CAWSVTSGRADTQYF
TGTGCCTGGAGTGTGACTAGCGGGAGGGCAGATACGCAGTATTTT
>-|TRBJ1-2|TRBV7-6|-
CASSLSGAGTYGYTF
TGTGCCAGCAGCTTATCGGGGGCCGGAACCTATGGCTACACCTTC
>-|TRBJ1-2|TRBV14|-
CASSQDRVGGYGYTF
TGTGCCAGCAGCCAAGACAGGGTCGGCGGCTATGGCTACACCTTC
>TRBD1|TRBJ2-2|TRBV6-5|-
CASSARDRGPGELFF
TGTGCCAGCAGTGCCCGGGACAGGGGGCCCGGGGAGCTGTTTTTT
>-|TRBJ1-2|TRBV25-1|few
CASSESRGGYTF
TGTGCCAGCAGTGAATCGAGGGGAGGCTACACCTTC
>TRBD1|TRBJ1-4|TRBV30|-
CAWSVGQGLKLFF
TGTGCCTGGAGTGTGGGACAGGGCCTAAAACTGTTTTTT